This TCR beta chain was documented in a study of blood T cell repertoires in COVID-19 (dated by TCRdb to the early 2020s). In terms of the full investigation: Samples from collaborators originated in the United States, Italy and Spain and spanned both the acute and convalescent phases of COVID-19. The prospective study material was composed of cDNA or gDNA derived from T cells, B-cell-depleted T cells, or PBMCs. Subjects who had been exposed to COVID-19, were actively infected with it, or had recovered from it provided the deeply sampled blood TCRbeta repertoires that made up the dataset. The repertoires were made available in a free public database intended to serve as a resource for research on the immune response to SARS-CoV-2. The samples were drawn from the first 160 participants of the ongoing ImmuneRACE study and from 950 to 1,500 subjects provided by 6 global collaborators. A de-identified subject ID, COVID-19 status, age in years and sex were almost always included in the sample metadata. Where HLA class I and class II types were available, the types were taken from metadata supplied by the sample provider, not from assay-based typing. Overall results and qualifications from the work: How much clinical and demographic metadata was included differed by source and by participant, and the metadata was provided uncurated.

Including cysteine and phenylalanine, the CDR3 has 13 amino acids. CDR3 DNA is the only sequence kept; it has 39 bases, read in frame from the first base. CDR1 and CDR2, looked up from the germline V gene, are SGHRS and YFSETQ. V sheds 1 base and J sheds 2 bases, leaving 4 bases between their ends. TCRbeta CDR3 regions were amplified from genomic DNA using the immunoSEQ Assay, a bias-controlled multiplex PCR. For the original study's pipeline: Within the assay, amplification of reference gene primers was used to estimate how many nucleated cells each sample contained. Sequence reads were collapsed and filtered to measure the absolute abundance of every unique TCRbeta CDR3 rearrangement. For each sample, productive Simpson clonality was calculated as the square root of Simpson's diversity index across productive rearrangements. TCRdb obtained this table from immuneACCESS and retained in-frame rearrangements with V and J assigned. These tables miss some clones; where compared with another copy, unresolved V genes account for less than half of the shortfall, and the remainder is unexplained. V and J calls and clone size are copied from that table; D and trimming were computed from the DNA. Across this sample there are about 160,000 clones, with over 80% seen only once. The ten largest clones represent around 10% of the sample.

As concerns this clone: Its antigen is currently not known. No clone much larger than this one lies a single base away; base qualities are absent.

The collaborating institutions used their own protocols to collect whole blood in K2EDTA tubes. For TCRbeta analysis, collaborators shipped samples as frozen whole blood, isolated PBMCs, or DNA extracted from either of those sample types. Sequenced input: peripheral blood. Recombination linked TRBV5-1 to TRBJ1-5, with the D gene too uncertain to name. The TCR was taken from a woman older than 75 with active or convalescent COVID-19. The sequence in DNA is TGCGCCAGCAGCTTGTATGGCAATCAGCCCCAGCATTTT. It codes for CASSLYGNQPQHF.